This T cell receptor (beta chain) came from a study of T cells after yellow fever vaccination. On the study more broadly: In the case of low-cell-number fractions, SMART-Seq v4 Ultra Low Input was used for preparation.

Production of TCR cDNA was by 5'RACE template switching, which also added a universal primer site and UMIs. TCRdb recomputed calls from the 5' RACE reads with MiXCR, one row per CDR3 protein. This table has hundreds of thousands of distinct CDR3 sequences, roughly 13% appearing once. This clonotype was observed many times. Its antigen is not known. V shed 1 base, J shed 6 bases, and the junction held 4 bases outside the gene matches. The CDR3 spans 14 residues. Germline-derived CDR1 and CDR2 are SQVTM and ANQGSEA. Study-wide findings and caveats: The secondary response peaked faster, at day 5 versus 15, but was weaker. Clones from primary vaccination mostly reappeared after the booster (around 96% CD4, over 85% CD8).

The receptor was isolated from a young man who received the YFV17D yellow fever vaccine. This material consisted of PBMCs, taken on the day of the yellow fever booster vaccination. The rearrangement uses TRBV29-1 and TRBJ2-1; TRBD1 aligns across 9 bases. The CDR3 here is CSVEGGQGSNEQFF. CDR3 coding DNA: TGCAGCGTTGAAGGTGGACAGGGGAGCAATGAGCAGTTCTTC.